This TCR beta chain was retrieved from a study of Ad26.COV2.S vaccination and SARS-CoV-2 variants. Study information: Sample donor was a member of the COV1001 Ad26.COV2.S trial arm.

Points from the study as a whole: Post-vaccination breadth of spike-specific CD8+ and CD4+ T cell responses was reportedly substantial. Recipients given vaccine exceeded placebo recipients in spike-specific TCR breadth.

Turning to this clone: Its antigen is still unknown.

Clones were read by immunoSEQ multiplex PCR, and TCRdb kept only the in-frame ones, dropping some. This sample carries 300,000 to 350,000 clones, about nine tenths of them seen once, and the ten largest clones take approximately 5.8%. Germline loops: CDR1 MNHEY, CDR2 SMNVEV (reference sequence). Trimming removed 10 bases at V and 0 bases at J, with 21 bases between. The CDR3 consists of 16 residues. Treatment of the sample: some 19 received Ad26.COV2.S at low or high dose, single or two shots; about five received placebo; per-sample allocation not given. After the first vaccine or placebo injection, samples were drawn on day 63.

Sequences were derived from peripheral blood, sampled in a trial of Ad26.COV2.S vaccine versus placebo. This chain joins TRBV27 and TRBJ1-1, with D unclear. The TCR was taken from a person aged 18-65 years who received the Ad26.COV2.S COVID-19 vaccine or a placebo. The DNA of the CDR3 is TGTGCCAACCATAAGAGATCGGCTATAGTGAACACTGAAGCTTTCTTT. Its translation is CANHKRSAIVNTEAFF.